What follows are 28 T cell receptor beta chains derived from one specimen sequenced in a study of regulatory and conventional T cells in RAG deficiency. TCRdb's table, derived via immunoSEQ multiplex PCR, lists solely in-frame clones and lacks some. The sample records 30,000 to 40,000 clones, over 75% being singletons. These data were also filed under a second study, of regulatory T cells. Turning to that study: Primers: 52 TRBV forward and 13 TRBJ reverse.

Material: CD8+ T cells sorted from blood. The receptor source for this set is a human donor in good health.

V is TRBV28 and J is TRBJ2-5; D perhaps matches TRBD2 (5 bases). Trimming pared 6 bases from V and 3 bases from J, leaving 14 bases between. The CDR3 spans 14 residues. Germline values: CDR1 MDHEN, CDR2 SYDVKM. The CDR3 sequence is CASRGSVPKETQYF. CDR3 coding DNA: TGTGCCAGCAGGGGGAGTGTTCCCAAAGAGACCCAGTACTTC. The full variable domain, in which reference TRBV28 and TRBJ2-5 provide the parts outside the CDR3, is DVKVTQSSRYLVKRTGEKVFLECVQDMDHENMFWYRQDPGLGLRLIYFSYDVKMKEKGDIPEGYSVSREKKERFSLILESASTNQTSMYLCASRGSVPKETQYFGPGTRLLVL.

This chain joins TRBV19 and TRBJ2-3; 8 positions match TRBD1. The CDR3 contains 16 residues. The V and J ends lost 6 bases and 5 bases, in that order; junction bases with no gene match: 13. CDR1 is LNHDA, CDR2 SQIVND, per germline (reference sequence). DNA for the CDR3: TGTGCCAGTAGACGTGACGGGGCAGGGGGCAGAGATACGCAGTATTTT. It encodes CASRRDGAGGRDTQYF.

The J gene is TRBJ2-7, the V gene TRBV7-2; D is ambiguous. The length of the CDR3 is 12 residues. In germline, CDR1 is SGHTA, CDR2 FQGNSA. The V end lost 5 bases, the J end lost 6 bases, and 11 bases lay between the germline ends. The CDR3 bases are TGTGCCAGCAGCCCAGCGATTCGCGAGCAGTACTTC. This encodes CASSPAIREQYF.

This chain joins TRBV27 and TRBJ1-3, with 7 bases lining up with TRBD1. J was trimmed by 0 bases and V by 6 bases; bases with no gene match: 5. This CDR3 is 15 amino acids long. Germline V CDR1 and CDR2: MNHEY, SMNVEV (reference sequence). The CDR3 DNA sequence: TGTGCCAGCAGACCGACAGGGAACTCTGGAAACACCATATATTTT. It yields the protein CASRPTGNSGNTIYF.

This chain joins TRBV5-1 and TRBJ2-5, with 10 bases fitting TRBD1. After removal of 4 bases from V and 2 bases from J, the junction contained 5 bases not matched to a gene. The CDR3 runs to 15 residues. In germline, CDR1 is SGHRS, CDR2 YFSETQ. CDR3 protein: CASSGGGQGQETQYF. The CDR3 DNA follows: TGCGCCAGCAGCGGCGGGGGACAGGGGCAAGAGACCCAGTACTTC.

This clone was seen a few times. This chain links TRBV27 with TRBJ1-3; D is uncertain. The CDR3 is 14 amino acids. V lost 3 bases and J 2 bases, leaving 8 bases between the germline ends. In germline, CDR1 is MNHEY, CDR2 SMNVEV (reference sequence). The DNA for the CDR3 is TGTGCCAGCAGTTTGGGCGGTCCTGGAAACACCATATATTTT. Translation gives CASSLGGPGNTIYF.

This rearrangement joins TRBV25-1 to TRBJ1-1; TRBD1 is a possible D gene (6 bases). Germline-derived CDR1 and CDR2 are MGHDK and SYGVNS. V gave up 3 bases and J gave up 1 base, with 18 bases separating them. The CDR3 runs to 17 residues. The DNA of the CDR3 is TGTGCCAGCAGTGATATCCCCCCACAGGGACCGAACACTGAAGCTTTCTTT. Translating it yields CASSDIPPQGPNTEAFF.

The chain combines TRBV10-3 with TRBJ1-6; D might be TRBD1 (5 bases). The CDR3 length is 14 residues. In germline, CDR1 is ENHRY, CDR2 SYGVKD. The V end was cut by 6 bases, the J end by 4 bases, with 10 bases between. The CDR3 loop reads CAIRAGRYNSPLHF. CDR3 DNA: TGTGCCATCAGGGCAGGGCGGTATAATTCACCCCTCCACTTT.

The chain couples TRBV13 to TRBJ2-3; D is perhaps TRBD1 (6 bases). This CDR3 contains 17 residues. CDR1 is PRHDT and CDR2 is FYEKMQ in the germline V gene (reference sequence). V was clipped by 1 base and J by 2 bases, with 16 bases between them. CDR3 amino acids: CASSLDRGRGFTDTQYF. The DNA of the CDR3 is TGTGCCAGCAGCTTAGATCGGGGCAGGGGATTCACAGATACGCAGTATTTT. Combining the CDR3 with reference TRBV13 and TRBJ2-3 gives the whole variable domain AAGVIQSPRHLIKEKRETATLKCYPIPRHDTVYWYQQGPGQDPQFLISFYEKMQSDKGSIPDRFSAQQFSDYHSELNMSSLELGDSALYFCASSLDRGRGFTDTQYFGPGTRLTVL.

The count of this clone is one. This rearrangement joins TRBV4-1 to TRBJ1-1, with TRBD1 matching over 8 bases. With 0 bases clipped from V and 13 bases from J, the junction kept 4 bases outside the gene matches. The CDR3 consists of 12 residues. Germline CDR1 MGHRA, CDR2 YSYEKL. This CDR3 reads CASSQDMGTGFF. In DNA form, the CDR3 reads TGCGCCAGCAGCCAAGATATGGGGACAGGTTTCTTT.

This chain uses TRBV28 with TRBJ2-2, with D perhaps TRBD2 (5 bases). V gave up 5 bases and J gave up 5 bases, with 18 bases separating them. The length of the CDR3 is 16 residues. Looked up from germline, CDR1 is MDHEN and CDR2 is SYDVKM. In DNA, the CDR3 is TGTGCCAGCAGTCCCGCTGAAGGGAGCCTTACCGGGGAGCTGTTTTTT. Encoded protein: CASSPAEGSLTGELFF.

This clone was detected only once. The chain links TRBV5-1 to TRBJ2-5; D perhaps matches TRBD2 (6 bases). Germline loops: CDR1 SGHRS, CDR2 YFSETQ. V gave up 2 bases and J gave up 2 bases, with 10 bases separating them. The CDR3 has 14 residues. The DNA of the CDR3 is TGCGCCAGCAGCTTTTGGGGGGATCAAGAGACCCAGTACTTC. It is translated as CASSFWGDQETQYF.

The chain uses TRBV4-1 and TRBJ2-5, with TRBD1 as a possible D gene (5 bases). The V gene lost 0 bases and the J gene lost 5 bases, with 16 bases spanning the gap. Germline-derived CDR1 and CDR2 are MGHRA and YSYEKL. This CDR3 has 16 amino acids. CDR3 in amino acids: CASSQDELAGWETQYF. Here the CDR3 DNA reads TGCGCCAGCAGCCAAGATGAGTTGGCAGGGTGGGAGACCCAGTACTTC.

This sequence joins TRBV27 and TRBJ1-2, with D tentatively TRBD1 (5 bases). The CDR3 is 13 residues long. CDR1 is MNHEY, CDR2 SMNVEV, per germline (reference sequence). V lost 3 bases, J lost 2 bases, and 7 bases lay in between. CDR3 in amino acids: CASSLGRNYGYTF. The DNA for the CDR3 is TGTGCCAGCAGTTTGGGACGGAACTATGGCTACACCTTC.

V is TRBV20-1 and J is TRBJ1-5; D uncertain. The CDR3 is made up of 10 amino acids. The V end lost 5 bases, the J end lost 11 bases, and 10 bases lay between the germline ends. Per germline, CDR1 DFQATT and CDR2 SNEGSKA (reference sequence). CDR3 nucleotide sequence: TGCAGTGCTTTAAGAGGAGCCCAGCATTTT. Protein sequence: CSALRGAQHF.

V gene TRBV30 combines with J gene TRBJ2-7; possibly TRBD1 or TRBD2 for D (5 bases each). The germline V and J ends were trimmed by 2 bases and 0 bases, with 11 bases remaining between them. Germline loops: CDR1 GTSNPN, CDR2 SVGIG (reference sequence). The CDR3 runs 14 residues. The CDR3 sequence is CAWSKGPLSYEQYF. For the CDR3, the DNA is TGTGCCTGGAGTAAGGGACCTCTCTCCTACGAGCAGTACTTC. Looking up the rest from reference TRBV30 and TRBJ2-7 gives the full variable domain: SQTIHQWPATLVQPVGSPLSLECTVEGTSNPNLYWYRQAAGRGLQLLFYSVGIGQISSEVPQNLSASRPQDRQFILSSKKLLLSDSGFYLCAWSKGPLSYEQYFGPGTRLTVT.

J is TRBJ2-3 and V is TRBV7-8; D is unresolved. The CDR3 is 14 residues long. The germline V gene has CDR1 SGHVS and CDR2 FQNEAQ. V lost 1 base and J lost 3, with 8 bases in between. The CDR3 nucleotides read TGTGCCAGCAGCTTAGTAGATCGGACAGATACGCAGTATTTT. Its translation is CASSLVDRTDTQYF.

The rearrangement uses TRBV11-2 and TRBJ1-1; D is undetermined. The germline V and J ends were trimmed by 1 base and 5 bases, with 8 bases remaining between them. Per the germline V gene, CDR1 is SGHAT and CDR2 is FQNNGV. The CDR3 covers 13 residues. The CDR3 is CASSLGPRTEAFF. The CDR3 bases are TGTGCCAGCAGCTTAGGCCCAAGAACTGAAGCTTTCTTT.

The chain carries TRBV7-9 and TRBJ1-2; a weak D match, TRBD1 (6 bases). V lost 3 bases, J lost 2 bases, and 13 bases lay in between. This CDR3 has 15 amino acids. Germline V gene sequence: CDR1 SEHNR, CDR2 FQNEAQ (reference sequence). The DNA for the CDR3 is TGTGCCAGCAGCTTCAACAGGGCGATAAACTATGGCTACACCTTC. Amino acid sequence: CASSFNRAINYGYTF.

The gene calls are TRBV5-6 and TRBJ1-4; no clear D gene. V lost 1 base and J lost 0, with 10 bases in between. The CDR3 loop spans 16 amino acids. The germline gives CDR1 SGHDT, CDR2 YYEEEE. CDR3 nucleotides: TGTGCCAGCAGCTTGTTAGACATTGCAACTAATGAAAAACTGTTTTTT. Its translation: CASSLLDIATNEKLFF.

In its sample, this clone was seen a few times. The junction differs from germline at one of its ends, possibly a read error. The rearrangement joins TRBV5-3 to TRBJ1-5; D is unresolved. TRBV5-3 falls under the ORF class, with uncertain function. The CDR3 sequence is 12 residues long. The CDR3 DNA follows: TGTGCCAGCAGCTCCCTAAATCAGCCCCAGCATTTT. Protein product: CASSSLNQPQHF.

This sequence joins TRBV11-3 and TRBJ2-1; no definite D call. Per the germline V gene, CDR1 is SGHNT and CDR2 is YENEEA. V was cut by 1 base and J by 4 bases, with 11 bases left in between. There are 15 residues in the CDR3. This CDR3 reads CASSLVRSSYNEQFF. The CDR3 nucleotides are TGTGCCAGCAGCTTAGTCCGGAGTTCGTACAATGAGCAGTTCTTC.

The V gene is TRBV11-2, the J gene TRBJ2-2; 8 bases fit TRBD2. Looked up from germline, CDR1 is SGHAT and CDR2 is FQNNGV. The length of the CDR3 is 17 residues. The J segment lost 3 bases and the V segment lost 6 bases, leaving 12 bases of the junction unmatched. In DNA form, the CDR3 reads TGTGCCAGCAGACACTATAGCGGGACTAGGGACACCGGGGAGCTGTTTTTT. Translating it yields CASRHYSGTRDTGELFF.

The chain has TRBV7-2 and TRBJ1-2; D is undetermined. The germline V gene has CDR1 SGHTA and CDR2 FQGNSA. The ends were cut back, 0 bases at V and 8 bases at J, with 16 bases in the middle. The CDR3 contains 15 residues. The CDR3 coding sequence is TGTGCCAGCAGCTTAGCCGGTCCGGGTACACGGGGCTACACCTTC. It encodes CASSLAGPGTRGYTF.

This clone came up once. The chain employs TRBV11-3 and TRBJ2-5; D gene ambiguous. This CDR3 is 13 amino acids long. V was pared by 0 bases and J by 3 bases, with 5 bases between. Germline-derived CDR1 and CDR2 are SGHNT and YENEEA. The CDR3 sequence is CASSLDGEETQYF. CDR3 coding DNA: TGTGCCAGCAGCTTAGATGGAGAAGAGACCCAGTACTTC. Using reference TRBV11-3 and TRBJ2-5 for the parts outside the CDR3, the full variable domain is EAGVVQSPRYKIIEKKQPVAFWCNPISGHNTLYWYLQNLGQGPELLIRYENEEAVDDSQLPKDRFSAERLKGVDSTLKIQPAELGDSAVYLCASSLDGEETQYFGPGTRLLVL.

This sequence joins TRBV28 and TRBJ1-2, with 7 bases aligning to TRBD1. This CDR3 is 15 amino acids long. CDR1 MDHEN and CDR2 SYDVKM come from the germline V gene. V shed 6 bases and J 4 bases; nucleotides not matched to a gene: 11. For the CDR3, the DNA is TGTGCCAGCAGCCCTTTTACGGACAGGACCTATGGCTACACCTTC. Its protein product is CASSPFTDRTYGYTF.

The chain has TRBV6-1 and TRBJ1-2; D remains ambiguous. The germline V and J ends were trimmed by 5 bases and 5 bases, with 18 bases remaining between them. Germline lookup yields CDR1 MNHNS and CDR2 SASEGT. This CDR3 is 15 amino acids long. Here the CDR3 reads CASSRTDLNSYGYTF. CDR3 bases: TGTGCCAGCAGTCGGACGGACCTGAATTCGTATGGCTACACCTTC.

The rearrangement uses TRBV11-2 and TRBJ2-2; 9 positions match TRBD1. Per germline, CDR1 SGHAT and CDR2 FQNNGV. The CDR3 contains 15 residues. Trimming cost V 5 bases and J 7 bases; bases outside gene matches: 8. DNA of the CDR3: TGTGCCAGCAGCCCCGACAGGGGGAAAGGCGGGGAGCTGTTTTTT. This sequence encodes CASSPDRGKGGELFF.